This T cell receptor beta chain was recovered during a study of blood T cells in healthy people across ages. This clonotype was found many times. Primed by a sample-barcoded 5' primer and a J-beta primer mix, a second PCR proceeded for 7 to 11 cycles. A single record per CDR3 protein comes from TCRdb applying MiXCR to the 5' RACE reads. The sample has about 640,000 distinct CDR3 sequences; roughly 30% are singletons. Every donor contributed 8 to 10 milliliters of peripheral blood by blood draw. The V gene lost 8 bases and the J gene lost 2 bases, with 8 bases spanning the gap. This CDR3 has 12 residues.

The TCR comes from an elderly woman in good health. Sequencing used blood. The chain uses TRBV12-3 or TRBV12-4 and TRBJ2-3; D is unclear. The CDR3 spells CASGGNTDTQYF. The CDR3 coding sequence is TGTGCCAGCGGCGGAAACACAGATACGCAGTATTTT.